This note documents a single T cell receptor beta chain sequence. The data are from a study of blood T cell repertoires in COVID-19. About the study: The study drew acute and convalescent COVID-19 samples from the United States, Italy and Spain.

This CDR3 spans 13 amino acids. The V segment lost 4 bases and the J segment 5 bases; nucleotides outside the gene matches: 4. The germline CDR1 and CDR2 sequences are LNHDA and SQIVND (reference sequence). Original processing methods: For nucleated cells, counts were estimated from reference gene primer amplification. Using immunoSEQ multiplex PCR, the repertoire was profiled, and TCRdb retains in-frame clones only, with some absent. V and J calls and clone size follow that table, whereas D and trimming were derived from the DNA. The table has about 180,000 clones, approximately 79% seen once. The chain carries TRBV19 and TRBJ1-1; TRBD1 matches at 7 bases. Specimen: peripheral blood. The sequence was collected from a woman aged 70-85 years with acute or convalescent COVID-19. CDR3 nucleotide sequence: TGTGCCAGTAGTAAGTGGGACAGAACTGAAGCTTTCTTT. It codes for CASSKWDRTEAFF.